This TCR beta chain was sequenced for a study of blood T cell repertoires in COVID-19. Overall study: PBMCs, B-cell-depleted T cells, or T cells were the source of the cDNA or gDNA that made up the material.

Produced via immunoSEQ multiplex PCR; TCRdb's table is partial and in-frame only. This sample has some 460,000 clones, with more than 85% found just once. This clone showed up many times. Losses at the gene ends were 4 bases for V and 4 bases for J; bases not matched to a gene: 8. This CDR3 has 17 residues. Germline V gene data show CDR1 as LGHDT and CDR2 as YNNKEL (reference sequence). The source of this sequence is a woman aged 25 to 45 with acute or convalescent COVID-19. The sample comprised peripheral blood. The rearrangement links TRBV3-1 (or the pseudogene TRBV3-2) to TRBJ2-3; 13 nucleotides line up with TRBD2. The CDR3 here is CASSPLGGLAGADTQYF. CDR3 in DNA: TGTGCCAGCAGCCCCTTAGGAGGACTAGCGGGGGCAGATACGCAGTATTTT.